A single sample is the source of the 22 T cell receptor beta chains below, sequenced in a study of blood T cells in healthy people across ages. Primers used in a second PCR of roughly 6 to 11 cycles were a sample-barcoded 5' primer and a J-beta primer mix. One entry per CDR3 protein, called by TCRdb with MiXCR from the 5' RACE reads. The sample has about 1.1 million distinct CDR3 sequences; 35% to 45% are singletons. The sample comprised blood. Every receptor here comes from a man between 18 and 35 years old in good health.

The chain joins TRBV28 to TRBJ1-2; 9 bases fit TRBD1. The CDR3 runs 13 residues. Germline CDR1 MDHEN, CDR2 SYDVKM. J was trimmed by 8 bases and V by 5 bases; bases with no gene match: 6. The CDR3 reads CASSTGTGWGYTF. The CDR3 bases are TGTGCCAGCAGTACCGGGACAGGGTGGGGCTACACCTTC.

The V call is TRBV5-1, the J call TRBJ2-2, with 8 positions matching TRBD1. The CDR3 contains 15 residues. J was trimmed by 4 bases and V by 5 bases; bases with no gene match: 7. The germline CDR1 and CDR2 sequences are SGHRS and YFSETQ. CDR3 DNA sequence: TGCGCCAGCAGTCTACAGGGGGGAGGCACCGGGGAGCTGTTTTTT. Its protein is CASSLQGGGTGELFF.

The chain carries TRBV18 and TRBJ2-3, with 7 bases aligning to TRBD1. This CDR3 region has 14 residues. Germline V gene data show CDR1 as KGHSH and CDR2 as LQKENI. The J segment lost 5 bases and the V segment lost 3 bases, leaving 5 bases of the junction unmatched. Here the CDR3 reads CASSPRGPEDTQYF. CDR3 in DNA: TGTGCCAGCTCACCTAGGGGGCCCGAAGATACGCAGTATTTT.

The chain recombines TRBV5-1 with TRBJ1-1; possible D gene TRBD1, 6 bases. The CDR3 has 14 residues. Germline values: CDR1 SGHRS, CDR2 YFSETQ. Deletions cut 4 bases from V and 6 bases from J, with 16 bases between. The CDR3, as DNA: TGCGCCAGCAGCCACGGAACGGACAGCTCTGAAGCTTTCTTT. This encodes CASSHGTDSSEAFF.

This clonotype came up a few times. The chain couples TRBV12-5 to TRBJ2-1; 7 bases line up with TRBD1. Germline values: CDR1 LGHNT, CDR2 FRNRAP. V trimming: 4 bases; J trimming: 6 bases; junction bases outside the gene matches: 6. CDR3 length: 14 amino acids. The CDR3 region has the DNA TGTGCTAGTGGTTCCGATACAGGGGCCAATGAGCAGTTCTTC. Protein product: CASGSDTGANEQFF.

This clonotype was recorded a few times. The CDR3 DNA sequence: TGTGCCAGCAGTCCCGGGACAGCGCTGTTCTTC. Encoded protein: CASSPGTALFF. J is TRBJ2-1 and V is TRBV12-3 or TRBV12-4; TRBD1 agrees at 7 bases. This CDR3 contains 11 residues. After removal of 5 bases from V and 15 bases from J, the junction contained 7 bases not matched to a gene.

For this clonotype: A much larger clone is a single base away; this may be a read error. The chain combines TRBV12-3 or TRBV12-4 with TRBJ2-5; 13 nucleotides agree with TRBD2. The CDR3 runs to 16 residues. V was pared by 6 bases and J by 11 bases, with 15 bases of the junction left unmatched. As DNA, the CDR3 is TGTGCCAGCAGCCGCGATACTAGCGGGGGGGCGAATAAGCAGTACTTC. It is translated as CASSRDTSGGANKQYF.

Regarding this clonotype: One end of the junction is discordant with germline, which a read error may explain. The CDR3 DNA is TGTGCTACCAACAGAGATAAACGCTATGGGAGTGAGCAGTTCTTC. Amino acids: CATNRDKRYGSEQFF. The chain has TRBV15 and TRBJ2-1, with a possible D match to TRBD2 (5 bases). Germline loops: CDR1 LNHNV, CDR2 YYDKDF (reference sequence). This CDR3 is 15 amino acids long.

Comment on this clonotype: One junction end does not reproduce the germline sequence, and a read error may be involved. This chain links TRBV27 with TRBJ1-2, with 10 bases lining up with TRBD1. The CDR3 is made up of 14 amino acids. Germline CDR1 MNHEY, CDR2 SMNVEV (reference sequence). The CDR3 spells CASRGQGGIYGNTF. CDR3 nucleotides: TGTGCCAGCAGAGGACAGGGGGGGATCTATGGCAACACCTTC.

This rearrangement joins TRBV28 to TRBJ1-5; 10 positions agree with TRBD1. Unmatched junction bases numbered 10, after V lost 5 bases and J lost 6 bases. Germline CDR1 and CDR2: MDHEN and SYDVKM. The CDR3 has 16 residues. The CDR3 DNA follows: TGTGCCAGCAGTGCCTGGACAGGGGGTTTTGGTCAGCCCCAGCATTTT. Translation: CASSAWTGGFGQPQHF.

The chain combines TRBV27 with TRBJ2-1, with 13 bases matching TRBD2. V lost 2 bases and J lost 15; bases outside the gene matches: 10. This CDR3 spans 15 amino acids. The germline V gene has CDR1 MNHEY and CDR2 SMNVEV (reference sequence). The CDR3 region is CASSLGGLAGRDPFF. In nucleotides, the CDR3 is TGTGCCAGCAGTTTAGGGGGACTAGCGGGGCGGGACCCGTTCTTC.

The V gene is TRBV9, the J gene TRBJ2-5, with 7 bases identical to TRBD2. The J call may not be correct, given that the DNA end is closer to TRBJ2-4. CDR3 length: 16 amino acids. The V gene's germline CDR1 is SGDLS and CDR2 YYNGEE. The CDR3 DNA follows: TGTGCCAGCAGCGAAGCCCAGGGAGGGACCAAAAACATTCAGTACTTC. It codes for CASSEAQGGTKNIQYF.

The rearrangement uses TRBV24-1 and TRBJ2-4, with a tentative D call TRBD1 (6 bases). Germline CDR1 KGHDR, CDR2 SFDVKD. V shed 3 bases and J shed 4 bases, with 12 bases lying between them. The CDR3 sequence is 15 residues long. This CDR3 reads CATSDPLDSKNIQYF. The CDR3 bases are TGTGCCACCAGTGATCCTTTGGACAGTAAAAACATTCAGTACTTC.

The chain links TRBV4-3 to TRBJ2-7, with a tentative D call TRBD2 (5 bases). The CDR3 is 13 amino acids. V was cut by 1 base and J by 7 bases, with 11 bases left in between. Germline-derived CDR1 and CDR2 are LGHNA and YSLEER. The CDR3 nucleotides read TGCGCCAGCAGCCAAGGCTCTAGCAATGAGCAGTACTTC. It translates to CASSQGSSNEQYF.

This clonotype was detected a few times. The J gene is TRBJ2-3, the V gene TRBV7-8; 8 bases are a match to TRBD1. Germline lookup yields CDR1 SGHVS and CDR2 FQNEAQ. The CDR3 runs to 16 residues. Losses at the gene ends were 5 bases for V and 0 bases for J; bases not matched to a gene: 7. The CDR3 is CASSRDRGRSTDTQYF. The CDR3 DNA reads as TGTGCCAGCAGCCGCGACAGGGGCCGAAGCACAGATACGCAGTATTTT.

The rearrangement uses TRBV20-1 and TRBJ2-3; D possibly corresponds to TRBD1 (5 bases). V was trimmed by 6 bases and J by 0 bases, leaving 16 bases between them. Germline values: CDR1 DFQATT, CDR2 SNEGSKA (reference sequence). This CDR3 spans 15 amino acids. CDR3 loop: CSASKGPGSTDTQYF. The CDR3 DNA reads TGCAGTGCCTCCAAAGGGCCAGGGAGCACAGATACGCAGTATTTT.

The gene calls are TRBV21-1 and TRBJ1-2; whether TRBD1, the table's D call, matches the DNA was not checked. TRBV21-1 is a known pseudogene. This CDR3 spans 16 amino acids. CDR3 protein: CASNQDRGQINYGYTF. CDR3 sequence (DNA): TGTGCCAGCAACCAGGACAGGGGGCAAATCAACTATGGCTACACCTTC.

This chain connects TRBV20-1 to TRBJ1-5; 8 nucleotides align to TRBD1. Germline lookup yields CDR1 DFQATT and CDR2 SNEGSKA (reference sequence). V was pared by 2 bases and J by 5 bases, with 5 bases of the junction left unmatched. CDR3 length: 14 amino acids. The CDR3 sequence is CSARRTGQDQPQHF. Here the CDR3 DNA reads TGCAGTGCTAGAAGAACGGGACAGGATCAGCCCCAGCATTTT.

This clonotype was seen more than once but under ten times. The V gene is TRBV29-1, the J gene TRBJ1-4, with 9 bases matching TRBD1. V shed 6 bases, J shed 5 bases, and the junction held 10 bases outside the gene matches. Germline lookup yields CDR1 SQVTM and CDR2 ANQGSEA. The CDR3 extends over 15 amino acids. The CDR3: CSVRPKGTGNEKLFF. CDR3 bases: TGCAGCGTGAGGCCGAAAGGGACAGGGAATGAAAAACTGTTTTTT.

This clonotype came up a few times. The chain has TRBV6-2 or TRBV6-3 and TRBJ1-2; 7 nucleotides align to TRBD1. This CDR3 is built from 14 residues. CDR1 and CDR2 (germline): MNHEY, SVGEGT. V trimming: 6 bases; J trimming: 8 bases; junction bases outside the gene matches: 12. The CDR3 region is CASRAGTAAGGYTF. CDR3 nucleotides: TGTGCCAGCAGGGCCGGGACAGCCGCCGGCGGCTACACCTTC.

This clonotype has more than one count but fewer than ten. The chain is built from TRBV6-2 or TRBV6-3 and TRBJ2-5; D not certain. CDR3 length: 14 amino acids. V was trimmed by 1 base and J by 5 bases, leaving 11 bases between them. Germline loops: CDR1 MNHEY, CDR2 SVGEGT. The CDR3 spells CASSYFPRGETQYF. The DNA for the CDR3 is TGTGCCAGCAGTTACTTCCCCCGAGGCGAGACCCAGTACTTC.

This clonotype was recorded a few times. The rearrangement joins TRBV15 to TRBJ1-2; D not certain. Germline CDR1 and CDR2: LNHNV and YYDKDF (reference sequence). V was pared by 3 bases and J by 8 bases, with 16 bases between. The CDR3 extends over 14 amino acids. CDR3 sequence (DNA): TGTGCCACCAGCAGTGCCCGTTCATTTTCCGGCTACACCTTC. Encoded protein: CATSSARSFSGYTF.